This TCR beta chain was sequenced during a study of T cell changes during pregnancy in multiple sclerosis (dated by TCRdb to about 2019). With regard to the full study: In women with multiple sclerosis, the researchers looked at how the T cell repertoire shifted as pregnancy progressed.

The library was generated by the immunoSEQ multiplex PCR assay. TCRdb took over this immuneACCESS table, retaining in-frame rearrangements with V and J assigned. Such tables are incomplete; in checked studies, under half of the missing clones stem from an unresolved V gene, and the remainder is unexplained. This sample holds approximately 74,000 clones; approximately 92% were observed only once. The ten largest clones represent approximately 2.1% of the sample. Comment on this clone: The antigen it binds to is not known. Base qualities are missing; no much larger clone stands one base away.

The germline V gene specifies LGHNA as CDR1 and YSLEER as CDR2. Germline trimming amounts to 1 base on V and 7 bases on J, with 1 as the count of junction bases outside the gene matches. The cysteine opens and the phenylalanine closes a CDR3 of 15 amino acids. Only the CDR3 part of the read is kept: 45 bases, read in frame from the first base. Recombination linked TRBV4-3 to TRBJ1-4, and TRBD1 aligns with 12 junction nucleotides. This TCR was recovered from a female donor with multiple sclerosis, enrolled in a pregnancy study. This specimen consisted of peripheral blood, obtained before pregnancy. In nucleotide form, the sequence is TGCGCCAGCAGCCAAGGGGGACAGGGGGCTGAAAAACTGTTTTTT. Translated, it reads CASSQGGQGAEKLFF.